The 9 T cell receptor beta chains reported below all come from one sample, sequenced in a study of OX40 agonist ivuxolimab in advanced cancers. TCRdb's table, derived via immunoSEQ multiplex PCR, lists solely in-frame clones and lacks some. The sample holds under 80,000 clones, around 86% seen once. The sequences come from CD4+ or CD8+ T cells sorted from blood, collected in a trial of the OX40 agonist ivuxolimab. These receptors all come from an adult with an advanced solid tumor such as melanoma, head and neck, liver or kidney cancer.

The table lists this clone with a few counts. The chain uses TRBV19 and TRBJ1-1; no firm D call. This CDR3 has 14 residues. Between the trimmed V and J ends, which lost 8 bases and 2 bases, there was a span of 15 bases. The germline gives CDR1 LNHDA, CDR2 SQIVND (reference sequence). CDR3 sequence reads: CASRVEPVNTEAFF. DNA of the CDR3: TGTGCCAGTCGGGTAGAACCAGTTAACACTGAAGCTTTCTTT.

This chain links TRBV28 with TRBJ1-4, with a weak D call TRBD1 (6 bases). The CDR3 runs to 16 residues. V was pared by 5 bases and J by 3 bases, with 16 bases between. CDR1 is MDHEN and CDR2 is SYDVKM in the germline V gene. The CDR3 coding sequence is TGTGCCAGCAGTGGATACGACAGGTTCTCTAATGAAAAACTGTTTTTT. Amino acids: CASSGYDRFSNEKLFF.

This chain joins TRBV10-2 and TRBJ2-7, with TRBD2 as a possible D gene (6 bases). The CDR3 totals 13 residues. V lost 7 bases and J lost 0, with 10 bases in between. Looked up from germline, CDR1 is WSHSY and CDR2 is SAAADI. CDR3 nucleotide sequence: TGCGCCAGCAAGGGACTGACCTCCTACGAGCAGTACTTC. Translation gives CASKGLTSYEQYF.

This chain connects TRBV7-2 to TRBJ1-5, with D perhaps matching TRBD1 (5 bases). The CDR3 runs to 15 residues. V lost 5 bases to trimming and J lost 3 bases, with 14 bases between them. Germline CDR1 is SGHTA and CDR2 is FQGNSA. CDR3: CASSGRATNNQPQHF. CDR3 DNA sequence: TGTGCCAGCAGCGGCAGGGCCACAAACAATCAGCCCCAGCATTTT.

About this clone itself: Other DNA variants within this sample encode the same CDR3. V and J are TRBV5-1 and TRBJ2-1; 7 bases are shared with TRBD2. The CDR3 is 15 amino acids. The V and J ends lost 4 bases and 0 bases, in that order; junction bases with no gene match: 4. The germline gives CDR1 SGHRS, CDR2 YFSETQ. CDR3 sequence (DNA): TGCGCCAGCAGCCCCGGGGGGAGCTCCTACAATGAGCAGTTCTTC. Protein sequence: CASSPGGSSYNEQFF.

The rearrangement links TRBV7-9 to TRBJ2-6; 8 positions agree with TRBD1. The germline CDR1 and CDR2 sequences are SEHNR and FQNEAQ (reference sequence). The CDR3 is made up of 19 amino acids. V was clipped by 5 bases and J by 0 bases; unmatched bases: 12. CDR3 loop: CASSPLTPGGSSGANVLTF. The DNA of the CDR3 is TGTGCCAGCAGCCCCCTTACCCCAGGGGGCAGCTCTGGGGCCAACGTCCTGACTTTC.

V is TRBV6-5 and J is TRBJ1-2; D is ambiguous. CDR3 length: 15 amino acids. With 6 bases removed from V and 6 bases from J, the gap between germline ends came to 20 bases. Germline CDR1 and CDR2: MNHEY and SVGAGI. The CDR3 DNA is TGTGCCAGCAGCCAATTTTTTTCGTACGAAGATGGCTACACCTTC. As protein: CASSQFFSYEDGYTF.

The rearrangement uses TRBV19 and TRBJ2-2, with 16 bases aligning to TRBD2. Per the germline V gene, CDR1 is LNHDA and CDR2 is SQIVND (reference sequence). V dropped 6 bases and J dropped 0; count of bases not matched to a gene: 7. The CDR3 is 19 residues long. CDR3 sequence (DNA): TGTGCCAGTAGGACAGTGGGACTAGCGGGAGGGGCGAACACCGGGGAGCTGTTTTTT. Its translation: CASRTVGLAGGANTGELFF.

The V call is TRBV27, the J call TRBJ2-3; 10 nucleotides align to TRBD1. In germline, CDR1 is MNHEY, CDR2 SMNVEV (reference sequence). The ends lost 5 bases at V and 3 bases at J; junction bases unmatched: 5. There are 15 residues in the CDR3. The CDR3: CASSQWTGGTDTQYF. Here the CDR3 DNA reads TGTGCCAGCAGTCAATGGACAGGGGGTACAGATACGCAGTATTTT.